A single sample gave rise to the 17 T cell receptor beta chains below, sequenced in a study of blood T cells in healthy people across ages. With a J-beta primer mix and a sample-barcoded 5' primer, a second PCR ran about 6 to 11 cycles. TCRdb itself ran the 5' RACE reads through MiXCR, one entry per CDR3 protein. The sample has about 1 million distinct CDR3 sequences, less than 50% seen once; the top ten hold under 20%. Sequencing was done on a sample of blood. The receptor set was obtained from a woman aged 60 to 75 in good health.

The J gene is TRBJ1-5, the V gene TRBV3-1; D unresolved. This CDR3 has 15 residues. The ends were cut back, 3 bases at V and 6 bases at J, with 15 bases in the middle. The V gene's germline CDR1 is LGHDT and CDR2 YNNKEL (reference sequence). The CDR3 here is CASSHRGERSQPQHF. The DNA of the CDR3 is TGTGCCAGCAGCCACCGCGGGGAAAGGAGTCAGCCCCAGCATTTT.

The sample holds a few counts of this clonotype. The chain has TRBV20-1 and TRBJ1-6; maybe TRBD1 (5 bases). CDR1 is DFQATT, CDR2 SNEGSKA, per germline (reference sequence). The CDR3 runs 15 residues. The V gene lost 0 bases and the J gene lost 2 bases, with 8 bases spanning the gap. As DNA, the CDR3 is TGCAGTGCTAGAGATCCAGGGACCTATAATTCACCCCTCCACTTT. This encodes CSARDPGTYNSPLHF.

The gene calls are TRBV6-2 or TRBV6-3 and TRBJ2-7; 8 positions match TRBD1. Germline CDR1 is MNHEY and CDR2 is SVGEGT. The CDR3 contains 13 residues. Unmatched junction bases numbered 4, after V lost 6 bases and J lost 3 bases. The CDR3 reads CASRQGGLYEQYF. The CDR3 region has the DNA TGTGCCAGCAGACAGGGGGGACTCTACGAGCAGTACTTC.

V gene TRBV28 combines with J gene TRBJ1-2, with D tentatively TRBD1 (5 bases). Germline V gene data show CDR1 as MDHEN and CDR2 as SYDVKM. This CDR3 is 12 amino acids long. The V end was cut by 4 bases, the J end by 5 bases, with 8 bases between. CDR3 sequence reads: CASSSTAYGYTF. The CDR3 region has the DNA TGTGCCAGCAGTTCGACAGCGTATGGCTACACCTTC.

In this sample, this clonotype turned up once. The chain has TRBV7-2 and TRBJ1-5, with 11 bases aligning to TRBD1. V trimming: 4 bases; J trimming: 4 bases; junction bases outside the gene matches: 3. Per germline, CDR1 SGHTA and CDR2 FQGNSA. This CDR3 contains 15 residues. The CDR3 sequence is CASSYRDRGNQPQHF. CDR3 DNA: TGTGCCAGCAGCTACCGGGACAGGGGGAATCAGCCCCAGCATTTT.

This chain links TRBV20-1 with TRBJ2-5; possibly TRBD1 for D (6 bases). The CDR3 is made up of 15 amino acids. Trimming removed 1 base from V and 2 bases from J, with 14 bases in between. Germline V gives CDR1 DFQATT, CDR2 SNEGSKA (reference sequence). The CDR3 nucleotides are TGCAGTGCTAGAGTCGGACAGCAAGTACAAGAGACCCAGTACTTC. This sequence encodes CSARVGQQVQETQYF.

This clonotype was detected once. The J gene is TRBJ2-4, the V gene TRBV20-1, with TRBD2 matching 8 bases. The DNA end lines up better with TRBJ2-7; the J call may be wrong. Germline lookup yields CDR1 DFQATT and CDR2 SNEGSKA (reference sequence). The CDR3 loop spans 13 amino acids. This CDR3 reads CSTELAGNYEQYF. The CDR3 DNA sequence: TGCAGTACAGAGTTAGCGGGAAACTACGAGCAGTACTTC.

CDR3 DNA sequence: TGTGCCAGCAGTGAACGGGACGCCGGTTTGGGAGGCTACACCTTC. This encodes CASSERDAGLGGYTF. The chain uses TRBV27 and TRBJ1-2; tentative D call: TRBD1 (5 bases). Trimming left V 5 bases short and J 8 bases short, with 21 bases between. Germline CDR1 is MNHEY and CDR2 is SMNVEV (reference sequence). The CDR3 totals 15 residues.

The genes are TRBV27 and TRBJ2-1; 16 bases align to TRBD2. The assigned J gene may be wrong: the sequence end matches TRBJ2-7 better. The length of the CDR3 is 16 residues. Germline V lookup: CDR1 MNHEY, CDR2 SMNVEV (reference sequence). CDR3 amino acids: CASSVGTSGRAFEQYF. The DNA of the CDR3 is TGTGCCAGCAGCGTCGGGACTAGCGGGAGGGCCTTTGAGCAGTACTTC.

This clonotype was counted a few times. V is TRBV6-2 or TRBV6-3 and J is TRBJ1-2, with a weak D call TRBD1 (6 bases). The V end lost 0 bases, the J end lost 8 bases, and 13 bases lay between the germline ends. CDR3 length equals 14 residues. Germline values: CDR1 MNHEY, CDR2 SVGEGT. Written as DNA, the CDR3 is TGTGCCAGCAGTTACTCCATGGACAGCGAGGGCTACACCTTC. Translating it yields CASSYSMDSEGYTF.

The rearrangement links TRBV20-1 to TRBJ2-6; 10 nucleotides match TRBD1. The germline V gene has CDR1 DFQATT and CDR2 SNEGSKA (reference sequence). V lost 3 bases and J lost 2; bases outside the gene matches: 4. The CDR3 is 16 residues long. CDR3 in amino acids: CSASGQGVPGANVLTF. In DNA form, the CDR3 reads TGCAGTGCTAGTGGACAGGGGGTCCCTGGGGCCAACGTCCTGACTTTC.

J is TRBJ2-7 and V is TRBV15, with TRBD1 matching 8 bases. Trimming took 1 base from V and 6 from J; bases not matched to a gene: 5. This CDR3 has 14 residues. Germline-derived CDR1 and CDR2 are LNHNV and YYDKDF (reference sequence). Written as DNA, the CDR3 is TGTGCCACCAGCAGAGTGACAGGGGCGGGCGAGCAGTACTTC. This codes for CATSRVTGAGEQYF.

In regard to this clonotype: One end of the junction does not line up with germline, which may come from a read error. V usage is TRBV6-1 and J usage is TRBJ1-1; no definite D call. CDR1 is MNHNS, CDR2 SASEGT, per germline. The CDR3 runs 15 residues. CDR3 DNA: TGTGCCAGCAGTGAAGTCAGGCCTCCGGGCACTGAGGCTTTCTTT. This sequence encodes CASSEVRPPGTEAFF.

This rearrangement joins TRBV15 to TRBJ2-1; TRBD2 is a possible D gene (5 bases). The J call may be faulty, since TRBJ2-7 better matches the DNA end. Germline loops: CDR1 LNHNV, CDR2 YYDKDF (reference sequence). This CDR3 spans 15 amino acids. The CDR3 DNA is TGTGCCACCAGCAGAAAGACTAAGGCCTACAATGAGCAGTACTTC. It yields the protein CATSRKTKAYNEQYF.

The rearrangement joins TRBV3-1 to TRBJ2-7; 9 positions agree with TRBD1. J lost 5 bases, V lost 4 bases, and 6 bases had no gene match. The CDR3 loop spans 14 amino acids. Germline values: CDR1 LGHDT, CDR2 YNNKEL (reference sequence). Here the CDR3 reads CASSRGQGVHEQYF. The CDR3 region has the DNA TGTGCCAGCAGCCGGGGACAGGGAGTGCACGAGCAGTACTTC.

The chain links TRBV2 to TRBJ2-5, with 9 bases fitting TRBD2. V shed 6 bases, J shed 4 bases, and the junction held 12 bases outside the gene matches. Germline CDR1 reads SNHLY; CDR2 reads FYNNEI. This CDR3 has 16 residues. CDR3 bases: TGTGCCAGCAGCCGGGGGGTAGCGGGAGAGTCAGAGACCCAGTACTTC. Translation gives CASSRGVAGESETQYF. Full variable domain (rest looked up from reference TRBV2 and TRBJ2-5): EPEVTQTPSHQVTQMGQEVILRCVPISNHLYFYWYRQILGQKVEFLVSFYNNEISEKSEIFDDQFSVERPDGSNFTLKIRSTKLEDSAMYFCASSRGVAGESETQYFGPGTRLLVL.

This clonotype was seen many times. This chain connects TRBV29-1 to TRBJ2-7; D gene uncertain. The V and J ends lost 4 bases and 0 bases respectively, with 7 bases between them. The CDR3 is 12 amino acids. Germline loops: CDR1 SQVTM, CDR2 ANQGSEA. As DNA, the CDR3 is TGCAGCGTTGCCGGCAACTCCTACGAGCAGTACTTC. Translated, it gives CSVAGNSYEQYF.